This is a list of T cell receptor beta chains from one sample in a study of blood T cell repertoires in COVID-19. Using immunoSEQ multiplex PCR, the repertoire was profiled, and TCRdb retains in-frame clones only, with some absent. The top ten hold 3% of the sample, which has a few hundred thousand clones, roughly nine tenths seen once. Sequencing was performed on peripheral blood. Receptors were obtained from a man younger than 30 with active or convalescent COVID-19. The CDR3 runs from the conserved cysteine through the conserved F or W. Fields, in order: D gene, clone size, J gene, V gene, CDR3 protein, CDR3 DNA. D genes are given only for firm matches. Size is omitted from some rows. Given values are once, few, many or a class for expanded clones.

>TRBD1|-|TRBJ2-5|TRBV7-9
CASTPRDRVSQETQYF
TGTGCCAGCACGCCCCGGGACAGGGTATCGCAAGAGACCCAGTACTTC
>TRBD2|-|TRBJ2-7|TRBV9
CASSVEDGRGLAGASKPLEQYF
TGTGCCAGCAGCGTAGAAGACGGGCGGGGACTAGCGGGGGCCTCAAAACCTCTCGAGCAGTACTTC
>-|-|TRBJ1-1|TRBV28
CASGGQMNTEAFF
TGTGCCAGCGGAGGACAGATGAACACTGAAGCTTTCTTT
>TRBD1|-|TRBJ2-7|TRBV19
CASSNGDRSYEQYF
TGTGCCAGTAGTAATGGGGACAGATCCTACGAGCAGTACTTC
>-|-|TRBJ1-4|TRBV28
CASSLTQLHNEKLFF
TGTGCCAGCAGTTTGACACAGCTCCATAATGAAAAACTGTTTTTT
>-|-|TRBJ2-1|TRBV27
CASSFLSYNEQFF
TGTGCCAGCAGTTTCTTATCCTACAATGAGCAGTTCTTC
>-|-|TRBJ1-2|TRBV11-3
CASSSTPLRQGAHTF
TGTGCCAGCAGCTCAACCCCCCTGAGGCAGGGTGCCCACACCTTC
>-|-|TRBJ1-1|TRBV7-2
CASSLEPGVNTEAFF
TGTGCCAGCAGCTTAGAGCCGGGGGTGAACACTGAAGCTTTCTTT
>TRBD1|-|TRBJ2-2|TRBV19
CASSKQGVDTGELFF
TGTGCCAGTTCAAAACAGGGGGTCGACACCGGGGAGCTGTTTTTT
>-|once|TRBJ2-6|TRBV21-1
CASSKGSGTGWKSGANVLTF
TGTGCCAGCAGCAAAGGTTCAGGGACAGGGTGGAAATCTGGGGCCAACGTCCTGACTTTC